This TCR beta chain was identified during a study of type 1 regulatory T cells. On this clonotype: The antigen remains unidentified.

Each CDR3 protein gets one entry after TCRdb re-called the reads with MiXCR. Among about 60,000 distinct CDR3 sequences listed, 62% were seen once. The germline V gene has CDR1 SGHAT and CDR2 FQNNGV. The J segment lost 1 base and the V segment lost 5 bases, leaving 3 bases of the junction unmatched. The CDR3 is 14 residues long. This clonotype originated in a human donor in good health. Specimen: cultured non-Tr1 T cells, either the whole culture or a sorted T cell fraction (not recorded which). This sequence joins TRBV11-2 and TRBJ2-5, with 8 bases identical to TRBD2. The DNA of the CDR3 is TGTGCCAGCAGCCCCGCGGGGGGCCAAGAGACCCAGTACTTC. Encoded protein: CASSPAGGQETQYF.